The sequence of this T cell receptor (beta chain) was determined in a study of T-cell reconstitution after alpha-beta-depleted transplantation in children. Study-level points and caveats: Some patients' high day-60 TCRbeta diversity was traced to surviving recipient T cells and thymic progenitors. After one year, T-cell counts and TCRbeta diversity mostly came from new T cells. It was reported that alpha-beta T cells came from several hundred expanded graft clones (about two months after transplant).

This clonotype was seen at least ten times. Its antigen remains unidentified. The authors prepared the TCRbeta library with unique molecular identifiers. TCRdb analysed the PCR reads with MiXCR anew, one entry per CDR3 protein. The sample has around 270,000 distinct CDR3 sequences, 10% seen once. The sequence came from a boy in the first two years of life with acute myeloid leukemia, due to receive a stem cell transplant. The sample consisted of PBMCs, taken before TCRalphabeta/CD19-depleted stem cell transplant.

Written as DNA, the CDR3 is TGCGCCAGCAGCCAAGATCGGCTAGAACAATACAATGAGCAGTTCTTC. Protein product: CASSQDRLEQYNEQFF. The chain combines TRBV4-3 with TRBJ2-1; D unresolved. CDR1 and CDR2 from the germline V gene are LGHNA and YSLEER. The V gene lost 0 bases and the J gene lost 4 bases, with 13 bases spanning the gap. This CDR3 contains 16 residues.